Listed below are T cell receptor beta chains from one sample, sequenced in a study of blood T cell repertoires in COVID-19. The repertoire was sequenced with immunoSEQ multiplex PCR; TCRdb's copy has only in-frame clones and lacks some. Here the sample spans roughly 250,000 clones, around 83% being singletons. The sample taken for sequencing was peripheral blood. The receptors come from a woman aged 60-75 years with active or convalescent COVID-19. Each CDR3 is given with its conserved first and last residue. The D gene is left open where the match is weak. Not all rows give a size; the values are once, few, many and, for expanded clones, a class.

D gene,J gene,clone size,V gene,CDR3 protein,CDR3 DNA
TRBD1,TRBJ1-2,.,TRBV5-4,CASSRLRAGQGYGYTF,TGTGCCAGCAGCAGGCTCCGGGCGGGACAGGGATATGGCTACACCTTC
TRBD1,TRBJ1-1,.,TRBV27,CASSWRGLNTEAFF,TGTGCCAGCAGTTGGAGGGGGCTGAACACTGAAGCTTTCTTT
.,TRBJ1-1,.,TRBV27,CASSLQRAGTEAFF,TGTGCCAGCAGTTTACAGAGGGCTGGCACTGAAGCTTTCTTT
TRBD2,TRBJ2-1,.,TRBV3-1/TRBV3-2,CASSQRTSGYNEQFF,TGTGCCAGCAGCCAACGGACTAGCGGCTACAATGAGCAGTTCTTC
TRBD1,TRBJ1-2,.,TRBV6-6,CASSYSHRGRSGSYTF,TGTGCCAGCAGTTACTCCCACAGGGGGCGCTCCGGTAGCTACACCTTC
.,TRBJ2-1,.,TRBV6-5,CASSYFRASYNEQFF,TGTGCCAGCAGTTACTTCCGAGCCTCCTACAATGAGCAGTTCTTC
.,TRBJ2-5,.,TRBV4-1,CASSQVWGPGETQYF,TGCGCCAGCAGCCAAGTATGGGGGCCGGGGGAGACCCAGTACTTC
TRBD1,TRBJ1-2,.,TRBV19,CASSNRQGSYYGYTF,TGTGCCAGTAGTAACCGACAGGGCTCGTACTATGGCTACACCTTC
TRBD2,TRBJ2-7,.,TRBV9,CASSVGLAGEKQYF,TGTGCCAGCAGCGTGGGACTAGCGGGGGAGAAGCAGTACTTC
TRBD2,TRBJ2-6,.,TRBV4-1,CASSQGGTSVSGANVLTF,TGCGCCAGCAGCCAAGGAGGGACTAGCGTCTCTGGGGCCAACGTCCTGACTTTC
TRBD1,TRBJ1-1,.,TRBV5-4,CASSPTGTGGRGAFF,TGTGCCAGCAGCCCCACGGGGACAGGGGGGCGGGGAGCTTTCTTT
.,TRBJ2-7,.,TRBV4-2,CASSQDLPVYEQYF,TGTGCCAGCAGCCAAGACCTCCCGGTTTACGAGCAGTACTTC
.,TRBJ2-2,once,TRBV21-1,CASSVPGLANTGELFF,TGTGCCAGCAGCGTCCCGGGACTTGCGAACACCGGGGAGCTGTTTTTT
.,TRBJ2-3,.,TRBV10-2,CASRSDRTQYF,TGCGCCAGCAGGTCAGACAGGACGCAGTATTTT
.,TRBJ1-2,.,TRBV6-2/TRBV6-3,CASSPPGANYGYTF,TGTGCCAGCAGTCCCCCCGGGGCTAACTATGGCTACACCTTC
TRBD1,TRBJ1-6,.,TRBV7-2,CASSPPEGQGASYNSPLHF,TGTGCCAGCAGCCCCCCCGAGGGACAGGGAGCGTCCTATAATTCACCCCTCCACTTT
.,TRBJ2-7,few,TRBV4-3,CASSQDPRGLISYEQYF,TGCGCCAGCAGCCAAGATCCTAGGGGGTTAATCTCCTACGAGCAGTACTTC
TRBD1,TRBJ1-2,.,TRBV2,CASSEDRVDGYTF,TGTGCCAGCAGTGAGGACAGGGTGGATGGCTACACCTTC
TRBD2,TRBJ2-3,.,TRBV30,CALGLAGAPQYF,TGTGCCTTAGGACTAGCGGGGGCCCCGCAGTATTTT
.,TRBJ1-2,.,TRBV2,CASSELRQANYGYTF,TGTGCCAGCAGTGAATTACGCCAGGCTAACTATGGCTACACCTTC
.,TRBJ1-1,.,TRBV6-5,CASSHLKVNTEAFF,TGTGCCAGCAGCCACCTAAAAGTGAACACTGAAGCTTTCTTT
TRBD1,TRBJ1-2,.,TRBV9,CASSADRGNYGYTF,TGTGCCAGCAGCGCCGACAGGGGTAACTATGGCTACACCTTC
.,TRBJ2-5,few,TRBV18,CASSRTGGQETQYF,TGTGCCAGCTCGCGCACCGGGGGACAAGAGACCCAGTACTTC
.,TRBJ2-7,.,TRBV7-3,CASSLKWGPLYEQYF,TGTGCCAGCAGCTTAAAATGGGGCCCCCTTTACGAGCAGTACTTC
.,TRBJ1-2,.,TRBV2,CASSAGFHGYTF,TGTGCCAGCAGTGCAGGGTTCCATGGCTACACCTTC
TRBD2,TRBJ2-7,.,TRBV18,CASSPLPSGGAFNEQYF,TGTGCCAGCTCACCACTGCCTAGCGGGGGGGCGTTCAACGAGCAGTACTTC
TRBD2,TRBJ2-1,many,TRBV5-5,CASSLTGTRDNEQFF,TGTGCCAGCAGCTTGACCGGGACTAGAGACAATGAGCAGTTCTTC
TRBD1,TRBJ1-2,.,TRBV19,CASRRQGDGYTF,TGTGCCAGTAGGAGACAGGGCGATGGCTACACCTTC
.,TRBJ2-1,.,TRBV27,CASSPVGRGNYNEQFF,TGTGCCAGCAGCCCAGTAGGGCGGGGCAATTACAATGAGCAGTTCTTC
.,TRBJ1-4,.,TRBV2,CASSAGGNSNEKLFF,TGTGCCAGCAGCGCCGGGGGGAATTCTAATGAAAAACTGTTTTTT
.,TRBJ1-6,.,TRBV3-1/TRBV3-2,CASSQAGLANSPLHF,TGTGCCAGCAGCCAAGCGGGACTCGCTAATTCACCCCTCCACTTT
.,TRBJ2-2,.,TRBV5-1,CASSLGGLSTGELFF,TGCGCCAGCAGCTTGGGGGGGCTGAGCACCGGGGAGCTGTTTTTT
.,TRBJ2-1,.,TRBV30,CAWDLRNEQFF,TGTGCCTGGGATTTGCGCAATGAGCAGTTCTTC
TRBD1,TRBJ1-2,few,TRBV5-6,CASSFRTGANYGYTF,TGTGCCAGCAGCTTCCGGACAGGGGCCAACTATGGCTACACCTTC
.,TRBJ1-2,.,TRBV4-1,CASRSLGGNDGYTF,TGCGCCAGCCGGAGTCTTGGGGGGAATGATGGCTACACCTTC
TRBD1,TRBJ2-1,.,TRBV19,CASSMTGSYPRGEQFF,TGTGCCAGTAGTATGACAGGGTCCTACCCTCGGGGTGAGCAGTTCTTC
TRBD1,TRBJ1-5,.,TRBV27,CASSNLGGGSNQPQHF,TGTGCCAGCAGTAATTTAGGGGGCGGCAGCAATCAGCCCCAGCATTTT
.,TRBJ1-2,.,TRBV30,CAWSTDREANYGYTF,TGTGCCTGGAGTACCGACCGAGAGGCTAACTATGGCTACACCTTC
TRBD1,TRBJ1-1,.,TRBV5-6,CASSPNRGRINTEAFF,TGTGCCAGCAGCCCCAACAGGGGGCGAATAAACACTGAAGCTTTCTTT
TRBD2,TRBJ2-1,.,TRBV11-2,CASSYIERGTNEQFF,TGTGCCAGCAGCTACATAGAGCGGGGGACCAATGAGCAGTTCTTC
.,TRBJ2-7,.,TRBV5-1,CASSFPLAGNYEQYF,TGCGCCAGCAGCTTCCCACTTGCAGGAAACTACGAGCAGTACTTC
.,TRBJ2-5,.,TRBV6-4,CASSDEEGASQYF,TGTGCCAGCAGTGACGAGGAGGGGGCGAGCCAGTACTTC
TRBD2,TRBJ2-1,once,TRBV6-5,CASSYLAGGPDNEQFF,TGTGCCAGCAGTTATCTAGCGGGGGGGCCGGACAATGAGCAGTTCTTC
TRBD1,TRBJ1-2,once,TRBV3-1/TRBV3-2,CASSGQGRAYGYTF,TGTGCCAGCAGCGGACAGGGCAGGGCTTATGGCTACACCTTC
.,TRBJ1-2,.,TRBV19,CASSKDRSPNYGYTF,TGTGCCAGTAGTAAAGACAGATCTCCTAACTATGGCTACACCTTC
.,TRBJ2-2,.,TRBV7-3,CASSRHGHVLGSTGELFF,TGTGCCAGCAGCCGACACGGACATGTATTGGGGTCCACCGGGGAGCTGTTTTTT
.,TRBJ2-6,.,TRBV7-3,CASSHSGTTNVLTF,TGTGCCAGCAGCCACTCCGGGACAACCAACGTCCTGACTTTC
.,TRBJ1-4,.,TRBV3-1/TRBV3-2,CASSQEGGELFF,TGTGCCAGCAGCCAAGAGGGGGGGGAACTGTTTTTT
.,TRBJ2-1,.,TRBV5-1,CASSEGPEQFF,TGCGCCAGCAGCGAGGGTCCTGAGCAGTTCTTC
TRBD1,TRBJ1-2,.,TRBV10-3,CAISESGTGPGYTF,TGTGCCATCAGTGAGTCGGGGACAGGGCCTGGCTACACCTTC